The clone carrying this T cell receptor beta chain was recorded once. This sample stems from a study of blood T cell repertoires in COVID-19. The CDR3 consists of 13 residues. Per the germline V gene, CDR1 is WNHNN and CDR2 is SYGVQD (reference sequence). Trimming removed 0 bases at V and 8 bases at J, with 10 bases between. Using immunoSEQ multiplex PCR, the repertoire was profiled, and TCRdb retains in-frame clones only, with some absent. This sample carries about 220,000 clones, around 83% of them seen once, and the ten largest clones take around 9.5%. Sequencing input: peripheral blood. The origin of this receptor is a man aged 50-60 years with active or convalescent COVID-19. The V and J genes are TRBV10-1 and TRBJ1-2; D ambiguous. This CDR3 is CASSESIGEGYTF. The CDR3 region has the DNA TGCGCCAGCAGTGAGTCGATTGGGGAGGGCTACACCTTC.